Shown below are 30 T cell receptor beta chains from a single sample sequenced in a study of blood T cell repertoires in COVID-19. Sequenced by immunoSEQ multiplex PCR; TCRdb stores in-frame clones only, minus some. The table has 250,000 to 350,000 clones, 85% to 90% seen once. Material: peripheral blood. All receptors derive from a woman in her thirties with COVID-19, enrolled during active disease.

The table lists this clone with many counts. J is TRBJ2-2 and V is TRBV5-1; D remains ambiguous. Deletions cut 0 bases from V and 4 bases from J, with 4 bases between. The germline gives CDR1 SGHRS, CDR2 YFSETQ. The CDR3 extends over 13 amino acids. The CDR3 spells CASSLGSTGELFF. The DNA for the CDR3 is TGCGCCAGCAGCTTGGGTAGCACCGGGGAGCTGTTTTTT.

The CDR3 sequence: CASSTHLEGVNTEAFF. CDR3 DNA sequence: TGTGCCAGTAGTACCCACCTTGAGGGAGTAAACACTGAAGCTTTCTTT. The chain recombines TRBV19 with TRBJ1-1; D is unresolved. This CDR3 is 16 amino acids long. V lost 4 bases, J lost 2 bases, and 17 bases lay in between. The germline CDR1 and CDR2 sequences are LNHDA and SQIVND (reference sequence).

The genes are TRBV5-6 and TRBJ1-1; the match to TRBD1 covers 9 bases. V trimming: 0 bases; J trimming: 5 bases; junction bases outside the gene matches: 2. Germline CDR1 SGHDT, CDR2 YYEEEE. The CDR3 is made up of 14 amino acids. The CDR3 is CASSLGQGETEAFF. Here the CDR3 DNA reads TGTGCCAGCAGCTTGGGACAGGGGGAGACTGAAGCTTTCTTT.

This chain uses TRBV21-1 with TRBJ1-6; the DNA was not compared with TRBD1, the D call given in the table. TRBV21-1 is designated a pseudogene. The CDR3 spans 17 residues. CDR3 DNA: TGTGCCATGGGGATCCTGCAGACAGTGCCCTATAATTCACCCCTCCACTTT. This codes for CAMGILQTVPYNSPLHF.

V gene TRBV18 combines with J gene TRBJ2-1; tentative D call: TRBD1 (6 bases). The germline V and J ends were trimmed by 0 bases and 6 bases, with 18 bases remaining between them. Germline loops: CDR1 KGHSH, CDR2 LQKENI. CDR3 length: 17 residues. CDR3 in amino acids: CASSPPRAAGASNEQFF. CDR3 DNA: TGTGCCAGCTCACCACCGCGGGCGGCAGGGGCCAGCAATGAGCAGTTCTTC.

The rearrangement uses TRBV27 and TRBJ1-1; 10 bases map to TRBD1. The CDR3 contains 14 residues. The J segment lost 4 bases and the V segment lost 5 bases, leaving 4 bases of the junction unmatched. CDR1 and CDR2 (germline): MNHEY, SMNVEV (reference sequence). DNA for the CDR3: TGTGCCAGCAGTCGACAGGGGGCACTCACTGAAGCTTTCTTT. It is translated as CASSRQGALTEAFF.

This clone is a singleton in its sample. The rearrangement joins TRBV29-1 to TRBJ2-5; 11 positions agree with TRBD2. CDR3 length equals 13 residues. CDR1 is SQVTM and CDR2 is ANQGSEA in the germline V gene. The J segment lost 2 bases and the V segment lost 4 bases, leaving 0 bases of the junction unmatched. The CDR3 region is CSVGLAGQETQYF. DNA for the CDR3: TGCAGCGTTGGACTAGCGGGACAAGAGACCCAGTACTTC.

The J gene is TRBJ1-3, the V gene TRBV19; the match to TRBD1 covers 8 bases. Trimming at V came to 6 bases and at J to 4 bases, leaving 8 bases not matched to a gene. This CDR3 region has 15 residues. Germline V gene data show CDR1 as LNHDA and CDR2 as SQIVND (reference sequence). The CDR3 is CASSMTGATGNTIYF. The CDR3 DNA sequence: TGTGCCAGTAGCATGACAGGGGCAACAGGAAACACCATATATTTT.

The genes are TRBV7-9 and TRBJ1-1, with D possibly being TRBD1 (6 bases). With 5 bases removed from V and 2 bases from J, the gap between germline ends came to 15 bases. Germline lookup yields CDR1 SEHNR and CDR2 FQNEAQ (reference sequence). The CDR3 is 15 amino acids. Here the CDR3 reads CASSVNRVSNTEAFF. The CDR3 bases are TGTGCCAGCAGCGTCAACAGGGTCTCCAACACTGAAGCTTTCTTT.

This clone was counted between two and nine times. The gene calls are TRBV21-1 and TRBJ1-1; TRBD1, the table's D call, lacks a check against the DNA. TRBV21-1 is annotated as a pseudogene. The CDR3 loop spans 12 amino acids. The CDR3 protein is CARYRRNTEAFF. The CDR3 DNA reads as TGTGCCAGATACAGGCGTAACACTGAAGCTTTCTTT.

V and J are TRBV5-1 and TRBJ2-2; 7 bases fit TRBD1. Germline lookup yields CDR1 SGHRS and CDR2 YFSETQ. CDR3 size: 16 residues. V trimming: 3 bases; J trimming: 0 bases; junction bases outside the gene matches: 5. The CDR3: CASSWTGRSNTGELFF. CDR3 DNA: TGCGCCAGCAGCTGGACAGGTCGATCGAACACCGGGGAGCTGTTTTTT.

The chain combines TRBV23-1 with TRBJ1-2; D is undetermined. TRBV23-1 is an open reading frame, and its role is uncertain. Trimming took 2 bases from V and 4 from J, leaving 35 bases between them. This CDR3 is 22 amino acids long. CDR3 bases: TGCGCCAGCAGTCAAATGACCCCGAGACCAGTGGCGGGATCGGTCGAGGTCTATGGCTACACCTTC. Translated: CASSQMTPRPVAGSVEVYGYTF.

A single count supports this clone. The rearrangement uses TRBV3-1 (or the pseudogene TRBV3-2) and TRBJ2-3; tentative D call: TRBD1 (6 bases). V shed 7 bases and J shed 2 bases, with 13 bases lying between them. Germline V gene lookup returns CDR1 LGHDT and CDR2 YNNKEL (reference sequence). This CDR3 region has 14 residues. CDR3 in amino acids: CASTHQGTTDTQYF. CDR3 sequence (DNA): TGTGCCAGCACGCACCAGGGGACCACAGATACGCAGTATTTT.

CDR3 DNA: TGTGCCAGCAGTTTAAACAGTAACACTGAAGCTTTCTTT. Protein product: CASSLNSNTEAFF. The chain combines TRBV12-3 or TRBV12-4 with TRBJ1-1; D not resolved. Trimming removed 2 bases from V and 2 bases from J, with 6 bases in between. The length of the CDR3 is 13 residues.

V gene TRBV3-1 (or the pseudogene TRBV3-2) combines with J gene TRBJ2-3, with a weak D call TRBD2 (6 bases). Looked up from germline, CDR1 is LGHDT and CDR2 is YNNKEL (reference sequence). The germline V and J ends were trimmed by 1 base and 4 bases, with 15 bases remaining between them. The CDR3 has 16 amino acids. CDR3 sequence (DNA): TGTGCCAGCAGCCAAGGGACTGGCAGGGAGGCAGATACGCAGTATTTT. This codes for CASSQGTGREADTQYF.

V gene TRBV6-1 combines with J gene TRBJ2-3; D is possibly TRBD2 (6 bases). CDR3 length: 16 amino acids. V shed 4 bases and J shed 7 bases, with 21 bases lying between them. Germline CDR1 is MNHNS and CDR2 is SASEGT. This chain's CDR3 is CASSASSALASYTQYF. The CDR3 nucleotides are TGTGCCAGCAGTGCCTCTAGCGCCCTTGCTTCCTATACGCAGTATTTT.

The chain joins TRBV6-5 to TRBJ1-2; 7 nucleotides agree with TRBD1. Per germline, CDR1 MNHEY and CDR2 SVGAGI. This CDR3 has 14 residues. The V gene end was trimmed by 6 bases and the J gene end by 8 bases; junction bases not matched to a gene: 12. Written as DNA, the CDR3 is TGTGCCAGCAGCGCCGGGACAGCTCACTGGGGCTACACCTTC. Translating it yields CASSAGTAHWGYTF.

The chain is built from TRBV28 and TRBJ1-6; D gene ambiguous. The V gene lost 5 bases and the J gene lost 3 bases, with 14 bases spanning the gap. Per germline, CDR1 MDHEN and CDR2 SYDVKM. This CDR3 is built from 16 residues. The CDR3 region has the DNA TGTGCCAGCAGTCCGGACTCTAGGGACTATAATTCACCCCTCCACTTT. Amino acid sequence: CASSPDSRDYNSPLHF.

The chain links TRBV7-2 to TRBJ2-1, with TRBD2 matching 11 bases. The CDR3 length is 15 residues. Looked up from germline, CDR1 is SGHTA and CDR2 is FQGNSA. The trim removed 5 bases at V and 4 bases at J, leaving 4 bases unmatched. CDR3 sequence reads: CASSLGLAAYNEQFF. DNA for the CDR3: TGTGCCAGCAGCCTGGGACTAGCGGCATACAATGAGCAGTTCTTC.

This clone has only a few counts. This rearrangement joins TRBV24-1 to TRBJ2-3, with unresolved D. The CDR3 length is 13 residues. V lost 3 bases to trimming and J lost 2 bases, with 5 bases between them. Germline loops: CDR1 KGHDR, CDR2 SFDVKD. The CDR3 region is CATSDRITDTQYF. The CDR3 DNA reads TGTGCCACCAGTGATCGTATCACAGATACGCAGTATTTT.

The gene calls are TRBV6-5 and TRBJ1-5; D may be TRBD1 (5 bases). Germline assignment: CDR1 MNHEY and CDR2 SVGAGI. The CDR3 contains 13 residues. V shed 8 bases and J shed 11 bases, with 19 bases lying between them. In nucleotides, the CDR3 is TGTGCCAGCTATACGGGGGGACTCCCGGCCCAGCATTTT. This sequence encodes CASYTGGLPAQHF.

This rearrangement joins TRBV6-5 to TRBJ1-2, with D possibly being TRBD1 (5 bases). V lost 0 bases, J lost 7 bases, and 18 bases lay in between. The CDR3 length is 16 residues. Germline lookup yields CDR1 MNHEY and CDR2 SVGAGI. CDR3 nucleotide sequence: TGTGCCAGCAGTTACTCGATATCCCGCGGGGGAGGTGGCTACACCTTC. Translation: CASSYSISRGGGGYTF.

The V gene is TRBV2, the J gene TRBJ1-4; D is undetermined. Germline V gene data show CDR1 as SNHLY and CDR2 as FYNNEI. This CDR3 has 12 amino acids. V shed 7 bases and J shed 0 bases, with 3 bases lying between them. DNA of the CDR3: TGTGCCAGCACCGCAACTAATGAAAAACTGTTTTTT. It specifies CASTATNEKLFF.

The chain combines TRBV3-1 (or the pseudogene TRBV3-2) with TRBJ1-4; TRBD1 agrees at 7 bases. Per the germline V gene, CDR1 is LGHDT and CDR2 is YNNKEL (reference sequence). The CDR3 sequence is 15 residues long. Trimming at V came to 4 bases and at J to 5 bases, leaving 7 bases not matched to a gene. CDR3 nucleotide sequence: TGTGCCAGCAGCCTCAGGGGGGCGCAGAATGAAAAACTGTTTTTT. Its translation is CASSLRGAQNEKLFF.

J is TRBJ1-1 and V is TRBV6-4, with D possibly being TRBD1 (6 bases). The CDR3 has 17 residues. V lost 6 bases, J lost 4 bases, and 24 bases lay in between. CDR1 is MRHNA and CDR2 is SNTAGT in the germline V gene. CDR3 loop: CASRPELGGHYRTEAFF. Here the CDR3 DNA reads TGTGCCAGCAGACCCGAACTCGGGGGGCATTATCGCACTGAAGCTTTCTTT.

The V call is TRBV6-6, the J call TRBJ1-6; D might be TRBD1 (5 bases). V gave up 0 bases and J gave up 5 bases, with 11 bases separating them. The germline gives CDR1 MNHNY, CDR2 SVGAGI (reference sequence). This CDR3 is built from 16 residues. CDR3 bases: TGTGCCAGCAGTTACTCCCCAGGGTCCCATAATTCACCCCTCCACTTT. Its translation is CASSYSPGSHNSPLHF.

V is TRBV27 and J is TRBJ1-4; a weak D match, TRBD1 (6 bases). Per germline, CDR1 MNHEY and CDR2 SMNVEV (reference sequence). The CDR3 contains 16 residues. Trimming cost V 6 bases and J 2 bases, with 16 bases left between them. The CDR3 region has the DNA TGTGCCAGCAGCCCCTTTCGGGGGGCGACTAATGAAAAACTGTTTTTT. It translates to CASSPFRGATNEKLFF.

A single count supports this clone. The chain combines TRBV7-9 with TRBJ2-1, with 13 bases matching TRBD2. The germline V gene has CDR1 SEHNR and CDR2 FQNEAQ (reference sequence). V lost 6 bases to trimming and J lost 7 bases; unmatched junction nucleotides: 6. The CDR3 has 15 amino acids. The CDR3 DNA reads TGTGCCAGCAGAACTGGACTAGCGGGAGCAAATGAGCAGTTCTTC. This encodes CASRTGLAGANEQFF.

This rearrangement joins TRBV30 to TRBJ2-1; weak D call: TRBD2 (6 bases). The CDR3 covers 15 residues. The V end lost 2 bases, the J end lost 6 bases, and 17 bases lay between the germline ends. Germline assignment: CDR1 GTSNPN and CDR2 SVGIG (reference sequence). CDR3: CAWSQISHGGNEQFF. The CDR3 DNA reads TGTGCCTGGAGTCAAATTTCCCACGGGGGCAATGAGCAGTTCTTC.

The chain has TRBV4-1 and TRBJ1-5, with 7 bases that match TRBD1. The germline CDR1 and CDR2 sequences are MGHRA and YSYEKL. After removal of 1 base from V and 7 bases from J, the junction contained 7 bases not matched to a gene. This CDR3 comprises 15 residues. CDR3 protein: CASSQVRQGDQPQHF. CDR3 nucleotides: TGCGCCAGCAGCCAAGTGAGGCAGGGGGACCAGCCCCAGCATTTT.